This passage covers 16 T cell receptor beta chains from one sample sequenced in a study of HIV-infected children after antiretroviral therapy interruption (dated by TCRdb to between 2018 and 2021). The treatment or condition label, read with the paper, signifies: PENTA 11 planned treatment interruption arm or continuous ART arm. Library creation used 3' RACE. TCRdb records Illumina MiSeq as the sequencer. TCR libraries were generated from RNA by a 3' RACE protocol incorporating unique molecular identifiers so that PCR amplification bias could be corrected. Using fastp trimming at Q25 and MiXCR clonotype assembly, TCRdb reanalyzed the public sequencing data and kept in-frame beta chains. All rows with the same CDR3 protein become a single entry with the most common DNA and genes. Counted in this sample were 30,000 to 50,000 distinct CDR3 sequences; around 7% of them appeared once. The ten largest clones add up to approximately 0.97% of the sample.

This specimen consisted of CD45RA+ CD4+ T cells from PBMCs, pooled from several time points, obtained from a donor given antiretroviral therapy, either interrupted or continuous. The sample's cell subset or site label, decoded: naive CD4+ CD45RA+ CD45RO- T cells. These receptors all come from a pool of human donors with HIV.

This clonotype is categorized as medium-sized. The V gene is TRBV6-6, the J gene TRBJ2-7; 8 bases are a match to TRBD1. With V trimmed by 8 bases and J by 10 bases, 13 bases remained unmatched. Germline V gene sequence: CDR1 MNHNY, CDR2 SVGAGI (reference sequence). The CDR3 consists of 13 residues. The CDR3 nucleotides are TGTGCCAGCGGTGATCGACAGGGGTATGAACAGTACTTC. Its protein is CASGDRQGYEQYF.

This clonotype appeared many times. V usage is TRBV11-2 and J usage is TRBJ1-2, with 9 bases that match TRBD1. Per germline, CDR1 SGHAT and CDR2 FQNNGV. Trimming took 5 bases from V and 8 from J; bases not matched to a gene: 15. CDR3 size: 16 residues. In nucleotides, the CDR3 is TGTGCCAGCAGCCTACAACAACGAGGGACAGGGTACGGCTACACCTTC. Translated, it gives CASSLQQRGTGYGYTF.

This clonotype was seen more than once but under ten times. One junction end does not reproduce the germline sequence, and a read error may be involved. The chain recombines TRBV4-1 with TRBJ1-1; a weak D match, TRBD1 (5 bases). The V gene's germline CDR1 is MGHRA and CDR2 YSYEKL. The CDR3 spans 14 residues. The CDR3 region has the DNA TGTGCCAGCAGCCAAGGACAAGCAAACACAGAAGTCTTCTTT. Protein sequence: CASSQGQANTEVFF.

This clonotype was counted between two and nine times. The chain joins TRBV25-1 to TRBJ1-1; D is ambiguous. CDR1 and CDR2 (germline): MGHDK, SYGVNS. Trimming pared 6 bases from V and 0 bases from J, leaving 14 bases between. This CDR3 is 15 amino acids long. The CDR3 here is CASRSQKFMNTEAFF. The CDR3 bases are TGTGCCAGCAGGTCGCAGAAGTTCATGAACACTGAAGCTTTCTTT. Full variable domain (rest looked up from reference TRBV25-1 and TRBJ1-1): EADIYQTPRYLVIGTGKKITLECSQTMGHDKMYWYQQDPGMELHLIHYSYGVNSTEKGDLSSESTVSRIRTEHFPLTLESARPSHTSQYLCASRSQKFMNTEAFFGQGTRLTVV.

The table lists this clonotype with many counts. This chain joins TRBV20-1 and TRBJ1-1; D not certain. The CDR3 extends over 10 amino acids. In germline, CDR1 is DFQATT, CDR2 SNEGSKA (reference sequence). The V gene lost 2 bases and the J gene lost 10 bases, with 8 bases spanning the gap. The DNA for the CDR3 is TGCAGTGCTAGAACCCAAGTAGCTTTCTTT. The encoded protein is CSARTQVAFF.

This clonotype was seen ten or more times. The chain uses TRBV7-9 and TRBJ2-5; no definite D call. V was shortened by 4 bases and J by 2 bases, with 17 bases between the two germline ends. The CDR3 is 16 amino acids. Germline lookup yields CDR1 SEHNR and CDR2 FQNEAQ (reference sequence). The CDR3 region has the DNA TGTGCCAGCAGCTCAAAACCCCGAGGTTCTCAAGAGACCCAGTACTTC. Translation: CASSSKPRGSQETQYF.

This clonotype was recorded many times. This chain connects TRBV12-3 or TRBV12-4 to TRBJ2-3; possibly TRBD2 for D (7 bases). V was clipped by 6 bases and J by 6 bases, with 16 bases between them. The CDR3 runs 14 residues. The chain's CDR3 is CASSWGGPTDTQYF. Here the CDR3 DNA reads TGTGCCAGCAGCTGGGGGGGCCCTACCGATACGCAGTATTTT.

In this sample, this clonotype turned up many times. The chain links TRBV10-3 to TRBJ2-1, with 8 bases that match TRBD2. The CDR3 sequence is 16 residues long. V lost 6 bases to trimming and J lost 0 bases; unmatched junction nucleotides: 7. In germline, CDR1 is ENHRY, CDR2 SYGVKD. The CDR3 sequence: CAIRRAGESSYNEQFF. The CDR3 nucleotides read TGTGCCATCAGGAGAGCGGGGGAAAGCTCCTACAATGAGCAGTTCTTC.

This clonotype was detected ten times or more. One end of the junction is discordant with germline, which a read error may explain. V usage is TRBV6-6 and J usage is TRBJ2-3, with D unclear. The length of the CDR3 is 16 residues. CDR1 and CDR2 (germline): MNHNY, SVGAGI (reference sequence). DNA for the CDR3: TGTGCCAGCGGTGATGAGGAGAGGAATAGTGCAGAAACGCTGTATTTT. Protein sequence: CASGDEERNSAETLYF.

The chain links TRBV7-8 to TRBJ1-5; D gene uncertain. V was cut by 1 base and J by 2 bases, with 12 bases left in between. The CDR3 totals 16 residues. Germline V gene data show CDR1 as SGHVS and CDR2 as FQNEAQ. The CDR3 reads CASSLGRRSGNQPQHF. The CDR3 DNA sequence: TGTGCCAGCAGCTTAGGCAGGCGGTCTGGCAATCAGCCCCAGCATTTT. Full variable domain (outside the CDR3, taken from reference TRBV7-8 and TRBJ1-5): GAGVSQSPRYKVAKRGQDVALRCDPISGHVSLFWYQQALGQGPEFLTYFQNEAQLDKSGLPSDRFFAERPEGSVSTLKIQRTQQEDSAVYLCASSLGRRSGNQPQHFGDGTRLSIL.

This clonotype appeared a few times. The chain joins TRBV14 to TRBJ2-7; D not certain. The CDR3 covers 14 residues. Trimming cost V 2 bases and J 6 bases, with 14 bases left between them. In germline, CDR1 is SGHDN, CDR2 FVKESK. CDR3: CASSQLGSKPEQYF. In DNA form, the CDR3 reads TGTGCCAGCAGCCAACTAGGGTCGAAACCCGAGCAGTACTTC.

This clonotype appeared many times. The gene calls are TRBV14 and TRBJ1-4; 8 nucleotides match TRBD1. The V and J ends lost 4 bases and 5 bases, in that order; junction bases with no gene match: 6. This CDR3 region has 15 residues. Germline CDR1 is SGHDN and CDR2 is FVKESK. CDR3 loop: CASSRWTGKNEKLFF. In DNA form, the CDR3 reads TGTGCCAGCAGCCGCTGGACAGGGAAGAATGAAAAACTGTTTTTT.

This clonotype was seen many times. The genes are TRBV12-3 or TRBV12-4 and TRBJ1-2; TRBD1 is a possible D gene (6 bases). This CDR3 is built from 13 residues. V was clipped by 3 bases and J by 6 bases, with 11 bases between them. The CDR3 nucleotides read TGTGCCAGCAGTTTCTCAGGGGCGGATGGCTACACCTTC. Translated: CASSFSGADGYTF.

This clonotype came up many times. The V and J genes are TRBV24-1 and TRBJ2-2; D might be TRBD1 (5 bases). In germline, CDR1 is KGHDR, CDR2 SFDVKD. There are 14 residues in the CDR3. The V gene lost 6 bases and the J gene lost 5 bases, with 12 bases spanning the gap. CDR3 nucleotides: TGTGCCACCAGTACCTCAGGGAAGACCGGGGAGCTGTTTTTT. The encoded protein is CATSTSGKTGELFF.

The chain links TRBV6-6 to TRBJ1-4; unclear D gene. Germline loops: CDR1 MNHNY, CDR2 SVGAGI (reference sequence). V was pared by 3 bases and J by 7 bases, with 9 bases between. The CDR3 sequence is 13 residues long. CDR3 DNA: TGTGCCAGCAGTTATGAGAGACGTGAAAAACTGTTTTTT. It is translated as CASSYERREKLFF.

This clonotype came up many times. The gene calls are TRBV11-2 and TRBJ1-2; D may be TRBD1 (5 bases). The V gene lost 1 base and the J gene lost 4 bases, with 7 bases spanning the gap. Per the germline V gene, CDR1 is SGHAT and CDR2 is FQNNGV. The CDR3 has 13 residues. CDR3 DNA: TGTGCCAGCAGCTTAGGAGGGGCCTATGGCTACACCTTC. Amino acids: CASSLGGAYGYTF.